The sequence of this TCR beta chain was determined in a study of CXCR3-negative and CXCR3-positive naive CD8 T cells (dated by TCRdb to between 2019 and 2020). Regarding the research as a whole: Approximately 130 million TRB reads were obtained in total, roughly 1.5 +/- 0.3 million reads per library. The TRBV-TRBJ cluster analysis covered naive subsets from about five donors and memory cells from 3 donors. Diversity and physicochemical repertoire analyses covered about a dozen donors pooled from two independent experiments.

Turning to this clonotype: Its specific antigen is unknown.

What the research found in general, with its limitations: Surface CD5, linked to self-reactivity in mice, was comparable between naive subsets; TCR interaction strength was therefore also inferred from TRB CDR3 physicochemical properties. Naive CXCR3-negative and CXCR3-positive cells from the same donor showed similar TRBV-TRBJ usage, whereas memory cells showed distinct patterns. Because CXCR3 expression was partially decreased after cryopreservation, freshly isolated PBMCs were used for most assays. TRB CDR3s from CXCR3-positive naive cells showed higher hydrophobicity (lower Kidera factor 4), lower energy, and higher strength and volume indices than CXCR3-negative naive cells. Comparably high repertoire diversity was found in both naive subsets, whereas much lower repertoire diversity was found in memory CD8+ T cells.

The CDR3 runs 12 residues from the cysteine to the phenylalanine. The nucleotide record is missing. Per the germline V gene, SQVTM is the CDR1 and ANQGSEA is the CDR2. Sequencing used a NextSeq 550. The Human TCR Profiling Kit (MiLaboratory) was used to make UMI-labeled 5' RACE TRB cDNA libraries. The full amount of extracted RNA was used for cDNA synthesis, and the full amount of resulting cDNA was used for PCR amplification. Libraries were prepared in parallel with an identical number of PCR cycles. On the authors' methods: About 54,000 +/- 9,700 unique UMI-labeled TRB cDNA molecules per library were extracted with MIGEC and MiXCR, with at least two reads per UMI required. On average, each library contained approximately 40,000 +/- 10,000 functional in-frame TRB CDR3 nucleotide clonotypes without stop codons. After downsampling to 5000 UMI-labeled TRB molecules per sample, diversity metrics, including normalized Shannon-Wiener and Chao1, were computed in VDJtools. Clonotype-size-weighted physicochemical properties of the central five CDR3 residues (interaction energy, strength, volume and Kidera factor 4) were computed in VDJtools. After the reads were reprocessed by TCRdb, one entry was made per CDR3 protein sequence, with no DNA. These V and J calls originate from TCRdb's pipeline instead of the authors' own analysis. The sample's table covers approximately 90,000 distinct CDR3 sequences. Around 0.58% of the sample goes to the ten largest clones.

Each CD8+ T cell subset was flow-sorted in triplicate, with some 300,000 cells per subset placed directly into RLT lysis buffer. To exclude memory contaminants, naive CD8+ T cells were stringently defined as CD45RO-CCR7+CD27+CD95-. Peripheral blood mononuclear cells were isolated from buffy coats by standard density gradient centrifugation. Naive CXCR3-negative and CXCR3-positive CD8+ T cells were flow-sorted on a FACSAria III. Total RNA was extracted from sorted cells using an RNeasy Mini Kit. Sequencing was carried out using naive CXCR3+ CD8+ T cells from blood. Read against the paper, the sample's cell subset or site label means: CD45RO-CCR7+CD27+CD95- naive CD8+ T cells expressing CXCR3 (TNR3+). The source of this sequence is a human donor in good health. Some clones in this sample may be carry-over from other donors' samples. The chain joins TRBV29-1 to TRBJ2-1; lacking DNA, the TRBD1 call made by TCRdb goes unchecked. The CDR3 protein: CSGGDRGNEQFF.